Shown below are 18 T cell receptor beta chains from a single sample sequenced in a study of blood T cell repertoires in COVID-19. Sequencing was performed with immunoSEQ multiplex PCR; in TCRdb, only in-frame clones are kept and a portion is missing. This repertoire shows hundreds of thousands of clones, around 80% found once; its top ten account for about 7%. The sequenced sample consisted of PBMCs or T cells enriched from blood (not recorded which). The receptors come from a woman aged 40-49 years with acute COVID-19.

The table lists this clone with a few counts. The chain combines TRBV9 with TRBJ1-3; D may be TRBD1 (6 bases). The CDR3 length is 17 residues. CDR1 is SGDLS, CDR2 YYNGEE, per germline. The germline V and J ends were trimmed by 0 bases and 0 bases, with 13 bases remaining between them. The CDR3 here is CASSVESGTFSGNTIYF. The CDR3, as DNA: TGTGCCAGCAGCGTAGAATCCGGGACATTCTCTGGAAACACCATATATTTT.

The gene calls are TRBV11-2 and TRBJ2-5, with 7 bases fitting TRBD1. The CDR3 contains 14 residues. The junction had 8 bases not matched to a gene; V was cut back by 5 bases and J by 5 bases. Germline-derived CDR1 and CDR2 are SGHAT and FQNNGV. CDR3 protein: CASSIYRGRETQYF. The CDR3 DNA reads as TGTGCCAGCAGCATATACAGGGGTAGGGAGACCCAGTACTTC.

V is TRBV27 and J is TRBJ1-3, with a tentative D call TRBD1 (5 bases). The CDR3 extends over 16 amino acids. Trimming shortened V by 5 bases and J by 2 bases, and 16 bases separated the two germline ends. CDR1 and CDR2 (germline): MNHEY, SMNVEV (reference sequence). The CDR3 sequence is CASSGRGWGAGNTIYF. As DNA, the CDR3 is TGTGCCAGCAGTGGGCGAGGGTGGGGGGCTGGAAACACCATATATTTT.

The rearrangement links TRBV5-4 to TRBJ1-2; 10 nucleotides agree with TRBD1. The trim removed 4 bases at V and 6 bases at J, leaving 0 bases unmatched. Germline CDR1 and CDR2: SGHNT and YYREEE (reference sequence). The CDR3 runs 12 residues. Here the CDR3 reads CASSGTGDGYTF. CDR3 DNA sequence: TGTGCCAGCAGCGGGACAGGGGATGGCTACACCTTC.

This chain uses TRBV15 with TRBJ2-7, with 9 bases identical to TRBD1. Germline CDR1 LNHNV, CDR2 YYDKDF (reference sequence). CDR3 length equals 17 residues. J gave up 0 bases and V 1 base, and 7 bases lay outside the gene matches. The CDR3 sequence: CATSRATRQGVSYEQYF. For the CDR3, the DNA is TGTGCCACCAGCAGAGCCACCAGACAGGGGGTCTCCTACGAGCAGTACTTC.

This chain connects TRBV28 to TRBJ1-5; D not resolved. V gave up 8 bases and J gave up 2 bases, with 7 bases separating them. The CDR3 is 12 amino acids. In germline, CDR1 is MDHEN, CDR2 SYDVKM. The CDR3 loop is CASVEGNQPQHF. The CDR3 nucleotides read TGTGCCAGCGTAGAAGGCAATCAGCCCCAGCATTTT.

To note about this clone: The identical CDR3 is also encoded by other nucleotide sequences in the sample. J is TRBJ1-2 and V is TRBV18, with D maybe TRBD1 (6 bases). This CDR3 contains 15 residues. V gave up 0 bases and J gave up 2 bases, with 10 bases separating them. CDR1 is KGHSH, CDR2 LQKENI, per germline. CDR3 residues: CASSPPAGTNYGYTF. In DNA, the CDR3 is TGTGCCAGCTCACCACCGGCCGGGACAAACTATGGCTACACCTTC.

V usage is TRBV9 and J usage is TRBJ1-2; 8 bases are shared with TRBD1. This CDR3 is 14 amino acids long. V shed 1 base, J shed 6 bases, and the junction held 5 bases outside the gene matches. Germline assignment: CDR1 SGDLS and CDR2 YYNGEE. This CDR3 reads CASSVNDRGHGYTF. DNA for the CDR3: TGTGCCAGCAGCGTAAACGACAGGGGCCATGGCTACACCTTC.

The chain is built from TRBV27 and TRBJ2-7; TRBD1 agrees at 11 bases. The CDR3 has 14 amino acids. J was trimmed by 4 bases and V by 8 bases; bases with no gene match: 7. The germline V gene has CDR1 MNHEY and CDR2 SMNVEV (reference sequence). DNA for the CDR3: TGTGCCAGCGGAGGGACAGGGGGTAGGTACGAGCAGTACTTC. It encodes CASGGTGGRYEQYF.

This clone has a handful of counts. Other nucleotide sequences in the sample specify the same CDR3. The V gene is TRBV3-1 (or the pseudogene TRBV3-2), the J gene TRBJ1-1; TRBD1 agrees at 7 bases. Per the germline V gene, CDR1 is LGHDT and CDR2 is YNNKEL (reference sequence). Losses at the gene ends were 4 bases for V and 2 bases for J; bases not matched to a gene: 4. The CDR3 contains 14 residues. CDR3 in DNA: TGTGCCAGCAGCCTTAGACAGGGAAACACTGAAGCTTTCTTT. Amino acids: CASSLRQGNTEAFF.

The rearrangement uses TRBV19 and TRBJ1-3; 9 bases are shared with TRBD1. The V segment lost 9 bases and the J segment 2 bases; nucleotides outside the gene matches: 2. Germline CDR1 and CDR2: LNHDA and SQIVND (reference sequence). This CDR3 has 13 amino acids. CDR3 protein: CASGTGTGNTIYF. The DNA of the CDR3 is TGTGCCAGCGGGACAGGGACTGGAAACACCATATATTTT.

The chain uses TRBV7-3 and TRBJ2-3; 11 bases are shared with TRBD2. The CDR3 contains 15 residues. V lost 4 bases, J lost 3 bases, and 3 bases stayed unmatched. The germline gives CDR1 SGHTA, CDR2 FQGTGA. The CDR3 here is CASSSLAGGTDTQYF. DNA of the CDR3: TGTGCCAGCAGCTCTCTAGCGGGGGGAACAGATACGCAGTATTTT.

The V gene is TRBV27, the J gene TRBJ2-1; D might be TRBD2 (5 bases). Germline values: CDR1 MNHEY, CDR2 SMNVEV (reference sequence). The CDR3 length is 15 residues. Trimming took off 5 bases at V and 2 bases at J, with 13 bases between the two ends. The CDR3 coding sequence is TGTGCCAGCAGTCAAGTAGTGGGAGCCTACAATGAGCAGTTCTTC. Its translation: CASSQVVGAYNEQFF.

The CDR3 spells CASSPEPGQMEAFF. Here the CDR3 DNA reads TGTGCCAGCAGCCCGGAGCCGGGACAGATGGAAGCTTTCTTT. V usage is TRBV7-8 and J usage is TRBJ1-1; 7 bases match TRBD1. Germline V gene data show CDR1 as SGHVS and CDR2 as FQNEAQ. This CDR3 is 14 amino acids long. V lost 5 bases, J lost 8 bases, and 11 bases stayed unmatched.

The chain joins TRBV7-2 to TRBJ2-7; D gene uncertain. V lost 4 bases, J lost 1 base, and 11 bases lay in between. Per the germline V gene, CDR1 is SGHTA and CDR2 is FQGNSA. The length of the CDR3 is 14 residues. CDR3 nucleotides: TGTGCCAGCAGCTCCTCGAGGATTTCCTACGAGCAGTACTTC. Protein product: CASSSSRISYEQYF.

Comments on this clone: This specimen includes other DNA sequences encoding the same CDR3. The chain links TRBV2 to TRBJ1-3; maybe TRBD1 (6 bases). The germline V gene encodes CDR1 SNHLY and CDR2 FYNNEI. Trimming cost V 2 bases and J 7 bases, with 6 bases left between them. This CDR3 contains 12 residues. CDR3 sequence (DNA): TGTGCCAGCAGTGAAAGGGGGAACACCATATATTTT. Translation: CASSERGNTIYF.

V and J are TRBV25-1 and TRBJ1-5; D is perhaps TRBD1 (5 bases). The V end lost 2 bases, the J end lost 7 bases, and 12 bases lay between the germline ends. Germline assignment: CDR1 MGHDK and CDR2 SYGVNS. This CDR3 comprises 14 residues. Here the CDR3 reads CASSEARVRQPQHF. CDR3 DNA: TGTGCCAGCAGTGAAGCCAGGGTCCGACAGCCCCAGCATTTT.

The gene calls are TRBV5-1 and TRBJ1-1; TRBD1 agrees at 8 bases. The CDR3 extends over 14 amino acids. Germline lookup yields CDR1 SGHRS and CDR2 YFSETQ. The ends lost 4 bases at V and 2 bases at J; junction bases unmatched: 4. The CDR3 bases are TGCGCCAGCAGCCTGACAGGGGACAACACTGAAGCTTTCTTT. Amino acid sequence: CASSLTGDNTEAFF.